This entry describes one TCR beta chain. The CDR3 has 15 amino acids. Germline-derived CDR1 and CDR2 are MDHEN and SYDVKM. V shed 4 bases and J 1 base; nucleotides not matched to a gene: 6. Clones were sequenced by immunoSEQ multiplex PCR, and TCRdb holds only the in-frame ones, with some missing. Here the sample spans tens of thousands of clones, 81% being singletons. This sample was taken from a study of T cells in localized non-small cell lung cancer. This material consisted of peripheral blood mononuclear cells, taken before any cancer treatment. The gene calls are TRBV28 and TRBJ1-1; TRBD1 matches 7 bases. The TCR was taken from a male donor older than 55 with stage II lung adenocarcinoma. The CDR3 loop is CASSWGDRANTEAFF. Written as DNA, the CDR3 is TGTGCCAGCAGTTGGGGGGACAGAGCGAACACTGAAGCTTTCTTT.